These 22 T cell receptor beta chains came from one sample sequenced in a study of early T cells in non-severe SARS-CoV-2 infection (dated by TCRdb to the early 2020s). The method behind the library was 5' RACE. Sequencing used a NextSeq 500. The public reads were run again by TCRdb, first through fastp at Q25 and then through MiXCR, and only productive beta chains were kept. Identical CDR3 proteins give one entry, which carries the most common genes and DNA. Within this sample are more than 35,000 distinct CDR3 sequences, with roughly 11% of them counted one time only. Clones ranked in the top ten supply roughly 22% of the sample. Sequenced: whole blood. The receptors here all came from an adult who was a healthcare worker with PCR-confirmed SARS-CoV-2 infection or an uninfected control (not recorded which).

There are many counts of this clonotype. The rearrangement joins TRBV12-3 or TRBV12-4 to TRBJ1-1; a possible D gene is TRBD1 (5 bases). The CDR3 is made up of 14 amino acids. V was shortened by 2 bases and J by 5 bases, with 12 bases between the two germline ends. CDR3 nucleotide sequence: TGTGCCAGCAGTTTAAGCCAGGGTGGGACTGAAGCTTTCTTT. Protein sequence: CASSLSQGGTEAFF.

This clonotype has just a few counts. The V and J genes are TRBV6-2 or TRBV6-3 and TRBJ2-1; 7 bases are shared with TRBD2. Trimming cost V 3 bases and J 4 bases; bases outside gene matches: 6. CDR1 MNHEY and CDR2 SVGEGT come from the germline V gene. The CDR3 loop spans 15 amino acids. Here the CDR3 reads CASSYDAGAYNEQFF. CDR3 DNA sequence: TGTGCCAGCAGTTATGATGCGGGAGCTTACAATGAGCAGTTCTTC.

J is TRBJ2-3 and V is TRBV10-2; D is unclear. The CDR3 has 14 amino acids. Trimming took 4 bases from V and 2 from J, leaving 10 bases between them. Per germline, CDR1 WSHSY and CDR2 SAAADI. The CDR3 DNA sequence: TGCGCCAGCAGTGCACCGAGAATCACAGATACGCAGTATTTT. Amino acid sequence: CASSAPRITDTQYF.

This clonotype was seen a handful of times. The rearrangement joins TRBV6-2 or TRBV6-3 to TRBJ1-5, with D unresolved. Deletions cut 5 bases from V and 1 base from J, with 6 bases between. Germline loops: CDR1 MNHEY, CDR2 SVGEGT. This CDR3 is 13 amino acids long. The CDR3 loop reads CASSQRSNQPQHF. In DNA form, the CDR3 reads TGTGCCAGCAGTCAGAGGAGCAATCAGCCCCAGCATTTT.

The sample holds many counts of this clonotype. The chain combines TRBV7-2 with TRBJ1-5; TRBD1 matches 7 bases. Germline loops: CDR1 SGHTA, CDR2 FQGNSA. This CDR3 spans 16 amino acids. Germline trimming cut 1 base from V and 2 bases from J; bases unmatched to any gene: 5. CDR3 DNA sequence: TGTGCCAGCAGCTTAGGACAGGGAGCGGGCAATCAGCCCCAGCATTTT. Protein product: CASSLGQGAGNQPQHF.

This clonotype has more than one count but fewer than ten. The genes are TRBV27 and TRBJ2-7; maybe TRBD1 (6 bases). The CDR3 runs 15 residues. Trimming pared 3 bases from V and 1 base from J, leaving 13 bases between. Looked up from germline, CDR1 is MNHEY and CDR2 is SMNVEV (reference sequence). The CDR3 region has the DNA TGTGCCAGCAGTTTGTGGACAGCGAGATCCTACGAGCAGTACTTC. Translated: CASSLWTARSYEQYF.

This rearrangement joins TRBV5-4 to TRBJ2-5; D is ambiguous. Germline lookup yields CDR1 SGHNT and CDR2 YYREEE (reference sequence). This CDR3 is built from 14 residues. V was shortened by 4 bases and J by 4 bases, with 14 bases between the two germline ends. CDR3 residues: CASSAAHGGETQYF. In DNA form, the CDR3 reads TGTGCCAGCAGCGCCGCCCATGGCGGAGAGACCCAGTACTTC.

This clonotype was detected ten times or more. CDR3 sequence reads: CASSPLAATDTQYF. DNA of the CDR3: TGTGCCAGCAGCCCCCTAGCGGCCACAGATACGCAGTATTTT. The chain uses TRBV7-8 and TRBJ2-3; 7 positions agree with TRBD2. In germline, CDR1 is SGHVS, CDR2 FQNEAQ. The CDR3 is 14 amino acids. J was trimmed by 2 bases and V by 5 bases; bases with no gene match: 4.

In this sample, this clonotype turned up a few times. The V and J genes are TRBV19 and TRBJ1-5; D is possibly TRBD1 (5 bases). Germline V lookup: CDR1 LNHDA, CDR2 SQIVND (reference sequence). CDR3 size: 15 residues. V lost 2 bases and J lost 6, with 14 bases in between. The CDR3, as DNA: TGTGCCAGTAGTATAATCGTCCAGGGCGGTCAGCCCCAGCATTTT. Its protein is CASSIIVQGGQPQHF. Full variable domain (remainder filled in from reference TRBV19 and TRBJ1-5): DGGITQSPKYLFRKEGQNVTLSCEQNLNHDAMYWYRQDPGQGLRLIYYSQIVNDFQKGDIAEGYSVSREKKESFPLTVTSAQKNPTAFYLCASSIIVQGGQPQHFGDGTRLSIL.

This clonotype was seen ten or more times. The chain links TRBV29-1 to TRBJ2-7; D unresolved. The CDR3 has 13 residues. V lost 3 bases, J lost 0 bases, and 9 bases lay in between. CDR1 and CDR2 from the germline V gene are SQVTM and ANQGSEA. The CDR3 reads CSVEWALSYEQYF. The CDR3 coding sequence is TGCAGCGTTGAGTGGGCTCTCTCCTACGAGCAGTACTTC.

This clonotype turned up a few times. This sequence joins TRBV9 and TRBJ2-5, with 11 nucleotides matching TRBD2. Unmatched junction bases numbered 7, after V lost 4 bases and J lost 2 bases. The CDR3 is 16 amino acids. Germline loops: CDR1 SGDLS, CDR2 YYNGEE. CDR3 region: CASSPGTSGTQETQYF. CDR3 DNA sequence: TGTGCCAGCAGCCCTGGGACTAGCGGCACACAAGAGACCCAGTACTTC.

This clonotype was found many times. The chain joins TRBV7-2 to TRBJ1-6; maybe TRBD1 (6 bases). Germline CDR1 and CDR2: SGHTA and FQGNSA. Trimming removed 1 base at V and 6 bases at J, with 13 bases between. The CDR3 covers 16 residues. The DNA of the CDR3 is TGTGCCAGCAGCTTAGAATTTGGACAGCCTAATTCACCCCTCCACTTT. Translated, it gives CASSLEFGQPNSPLHF.

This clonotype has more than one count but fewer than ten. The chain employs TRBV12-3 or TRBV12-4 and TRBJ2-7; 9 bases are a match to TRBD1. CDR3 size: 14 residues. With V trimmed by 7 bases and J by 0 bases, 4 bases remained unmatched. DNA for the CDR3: TGTGCCAGCACCAGGGACAGGGTCTCCTACGAGCAGTACTTC. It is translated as CASTRDRVSYEQYF.

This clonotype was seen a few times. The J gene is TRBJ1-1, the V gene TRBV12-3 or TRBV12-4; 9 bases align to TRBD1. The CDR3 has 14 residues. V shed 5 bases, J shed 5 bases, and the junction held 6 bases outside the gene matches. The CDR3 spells CASSKNRGRTEAFF. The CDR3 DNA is TGTGCCAGCAGTAAAAACAGGGGGCGAACTGAAGCTTTCTTT.

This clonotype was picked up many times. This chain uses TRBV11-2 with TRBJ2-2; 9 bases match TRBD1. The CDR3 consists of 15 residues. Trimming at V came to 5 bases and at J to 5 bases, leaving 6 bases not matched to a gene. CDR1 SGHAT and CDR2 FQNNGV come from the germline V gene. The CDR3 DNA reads TGTGCCAGCAGCCCTGGGACAGGGTGGACCGGGGAGCTGTTTTTT. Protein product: CASSPGTGWTGELFF.

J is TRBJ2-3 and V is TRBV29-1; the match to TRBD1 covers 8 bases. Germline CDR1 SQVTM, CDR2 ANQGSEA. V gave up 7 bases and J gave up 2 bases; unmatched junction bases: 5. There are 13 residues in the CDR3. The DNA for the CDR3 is TGCAGCGCCAGGACAGGGACCACAGATACGCAGTATTTT. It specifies CSARTGTTDTQYF.

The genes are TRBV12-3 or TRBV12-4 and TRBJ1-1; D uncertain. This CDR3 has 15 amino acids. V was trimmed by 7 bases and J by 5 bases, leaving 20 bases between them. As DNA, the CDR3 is TGTGCCAGCACCCCTCGGGCTCCCGCGGGGACTGAAGCTTTCTTT. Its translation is CASTPRAPAGTEAFF.

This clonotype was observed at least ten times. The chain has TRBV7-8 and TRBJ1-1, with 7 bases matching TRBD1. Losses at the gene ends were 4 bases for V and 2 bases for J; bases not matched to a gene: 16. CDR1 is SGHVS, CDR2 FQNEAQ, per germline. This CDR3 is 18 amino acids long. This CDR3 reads CASSSARKLGQTNTEAFF. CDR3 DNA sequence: TGTGCCAGCAGCTCAGCCCGGAAACTGGGACAGACTAACACTGAAGCTTTCTTT.

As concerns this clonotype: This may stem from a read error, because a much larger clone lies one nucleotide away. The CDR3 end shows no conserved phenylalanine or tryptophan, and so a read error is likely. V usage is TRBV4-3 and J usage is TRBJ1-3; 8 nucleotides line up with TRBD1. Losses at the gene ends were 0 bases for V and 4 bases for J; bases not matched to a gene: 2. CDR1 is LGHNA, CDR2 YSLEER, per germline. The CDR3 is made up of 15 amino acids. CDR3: CASSQDQGAGNTIYY. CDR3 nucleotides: TGCGCCAGCAGCCAAGATCAGGGGGCCGGAAACACCATATATTAT.

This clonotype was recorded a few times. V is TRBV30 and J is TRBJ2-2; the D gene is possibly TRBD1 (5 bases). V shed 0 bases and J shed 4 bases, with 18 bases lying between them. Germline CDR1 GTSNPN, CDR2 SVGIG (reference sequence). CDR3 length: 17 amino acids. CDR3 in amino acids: CAWSVRSLPRGTGELFF. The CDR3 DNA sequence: TGTGCCTGGAGTGTACGGAGTCTTCCAAGGGGCACCGGGGAGCTGTTTTTT.

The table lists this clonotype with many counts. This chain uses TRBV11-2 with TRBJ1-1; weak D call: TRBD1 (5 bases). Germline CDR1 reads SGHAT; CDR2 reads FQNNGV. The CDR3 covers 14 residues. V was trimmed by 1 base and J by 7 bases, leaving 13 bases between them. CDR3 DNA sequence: TGTGCCAGCAGCTTAGGGTCAGGGTCGGGTGAAGCTTTCTTT. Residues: CASSLGSGSGEAFF.

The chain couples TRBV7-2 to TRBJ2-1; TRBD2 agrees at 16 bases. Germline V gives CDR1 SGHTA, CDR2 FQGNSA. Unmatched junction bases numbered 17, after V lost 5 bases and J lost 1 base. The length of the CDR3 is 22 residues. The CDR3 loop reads CASSPHTGTSGRAGGSYNEQFF. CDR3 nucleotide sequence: TGTGCCAGCAGCCCCCATACGGGGACTAGCGGGAGGGCCGGGGGTTCCTACAATGAGCAGTTCTTC.